A single sample gave rise to the 18 T cell receptor beta chains below, sequenced in a study of blood T cell repertoires in COVID-19. The protocol was immunoSEQ multiplex PCR, while the TCRdb copy is restricted to in-frame clones and leaves out a portion. This table has tens of thousands of clones, roughly 70% appearing once. The source material was peripheral blood. The receptor source for this set is a man aged 65 to 79 with COVID-19, enrolled during active disease.

V gene TRBV5-1 combines with J gene TRBJ2-1; no clear D. The CDR3 spans 13 residues. The germline V gene has CDR1 SGHRS and CDR2 YFSETQ. The V end lost 3 bases, the J end lost 10 bases, and 14 bases lay between the germline ends. CDR3 DNA sequence: TGCGCCAGCAGCTACACAGAGACCTTAGAGCAGTTCTTC. It encodes CASSYTETLEQFF.

The V call is TRBV28, the J call TRBJ2-7, with TRBD1 matching over 9 bases. V was pared by 1 base and J by 5 bases, with 6 bases of the junction left unmatched. Germline CDR1 is MDHEN and CDR2 is SYDVKM. The CDR3 totals 15 residues. This CDR3 reads CASSLSGTGTDEQYF. The CDR3 coding sequence is TGTGCCAGCAGTTTATCCGGGACAGGGACTGACGAGCAGTACTTC. Together with reference TRBV28 and TRBJ2-7, the CDR3 gives the full variable domain: DVKVTQSSRYLVKRTGEKVFLECVQDMDHENMFWYRQDPGLGLRLIYFSYDVKMKEKGDIPEGYSVSREKKERFSLILESASTNQTSMYLCASSLSGTGTDEQYFGPGTRLTVT.

This clone was counted between two and nine times. V and J are TRBV6-4 and TRBJ2-7; D gene uncertain. This CDR3 has 9 amino acids. Germline CDR1 and CDR2: MRHNA and SNTAGT. V lost 8 bases and J lost 3, with 2 bases in between. As DNA, the CDR3 is TGTGCCAGCTACTACGAGCAGTACTTC. This gives the protein CASYYEQYF.

The chain has TRBV9 and TRBJ2-3, with no clear D. The CDR3 covers 13 residues. CDR1 is SGDLS and CDR2 is YYNGEE in the germline V gene. V was pared by 2 bases and J by 0 bases, with 4 bases between. In DNA form, the CDR3 reads TGTGCCAGCAGCGTCGGTAGCACAGATACGCAGTATTTT. Translation gives CASSVGSTDTQYF. Using reference TRBV9 and TRBJ2-3 for the parts outside the CDR3, the full variable domain is DSGVTQTPKHLITATGQRVTLRCSPRSGDLSVYWYQQSLDQGLQFLIQYYNGEERAKGNILERFSAQQFPDLHSELNLSSLELGDSALYFCASSVGSTDTQYFGPGTRLTVL.

The J gene is TRBJ1-1, the V gene TRBV5-4, with TRBD1 matching over 7 bases. Per germline, CDR1 SGHNT and CDR2 YYREEE (reference sequence). There are 16 residues in the CDR3. The ends lost 5 bases at V and 1 base at J; junction bases unmatched: 11. The CDR3 nucleotides are TGTGCCAGCAGTTATTCACAGGGGTACTCGAACACTGAAGCTTTCTTT. It translates to CASSYSQGYSNTEAFF.

V usage is TRBV9 and J usage is TRBJ2-7; weak D call: TRBD2 (6 bases). There are 15 residues in the CDR3. Germline CDR1 and CDR2: SGDLS and YYNGEE. V lost 0 bases and J 2 bases, leaving 12 bases between the germline ends. The CDR3 sequence is CASSVGVGGTYEQYF. The CDR3 DNA reads TGTGCCAGCAGCGTAGGAGTCGGGGGAACCTACGAGCAGTACTTC.

The chain carries TRBV29-1 and TRBJ1-5; D is uncertain. The CDR3 consists of 14 residues. The V gene lost 4 bases and the J gene lost 4 bases, with 14 bases spanning the gap. From germline, CDR1 is SQVTM and CDR2 ANQGSEA. CDR3 protein: CSVAGLADNQPQHF. In nucleotides, the CDR3 is TGCAGCGTTGCCGGGTTGGCCGATAATCAGCCCCAGCATTTT.

The chain links TRBV1 to TRBJ2-1; no check of the table's D call, TRBD2, against the DNA was made. TRBV1 is assigned pseudogene status. The CDR3 extends over 16 amino acids. CDR3 nucleotide sequence: TGCACCAGCAGCCAGGCCACTAGCGGGCGAAACAATGAGCAGTTCTTC. It specifies CTSSQATSGRNNEQFF.

The chain has TRBV29-1 and TRBJ1-3; 9 bases map to TRBD1. Germline CDR1 reads SQVTM; CDR2 reads ANQGSEA. Germline trimming cut 7 bases from V and 7 bases from J; bases unmatched to any gene: 8. CDR3 length: 13 amino acids. The CDR3 DNA is TGCAGCGCTGAGACAGGGGGTGGGAACACCATATATTTT. Translated: CSAETGGGNTIYF.

This clone was detected a few times. The chain employs TRBV28 and TRBJ1-2; possibly TRBD1 for D (6 bases). The CDR3 length is 15 residues. Trimming cost V 4 bases and J 3 bases, with 15 bases left between them. The V gene's germline CDR1 is MDHEN and CDR2 SYDVKM. This CDR3 reads CASSSPQGFDYGYTF. In nucleotides, the CDR3 is TGTGCCAGCAGTTCACCACAGGGTTTTGACTATGGCTACACCTTC.

This clone has a handful of counts. The chain uses TRBV7-9 and TRBJ1-1, with a weak D call TRBD1 (6 bases). Germline V gives CDR1 SEHNR, CDR2 FQNEAQ (reference sequence). V lost 4 bases and J lost 1, with 13 bases in between. This CDR3 contains 15 residues. CDR3 loop: CASSSYRARNTEAFF. Written as DNA, the CDR3 is TGTGCCAGCAGCTCATACAGGGCCCGGAACACTGAAGCTTTCTTT.

The chain employs TRBV18 and TRBJ2-7, with 9 bases identical to TRBD1. Looked up from germline, CDR1 is KGHSH and CDR2 is LQKENI. The CDR3 runs 15 residues. V lost 6 bases, J lost 7 bases, and 13 bases stayed unmatched. DNA of the CDR3: TGTGCCAGCTCTATCCGGGGACAGGGTTCGGGGGAGCAGTACTTC. Residues: CASSIRGQGSGEQYF.

The chain links TRBV5-1 to TRBJ1-1; 7 nucleotides match TRBD1. V shed 4 bases, J shed 0 bases, and the junction held 3 bases outside the gene matches. Germline-derived CDR1 and CDR2 are SGHRS and YFSETQ. The CDR3 totals 14 residues. The CDR3 region has the DNA TGCGCCAGCAGCAACAGGGGAATGAACACTGAAGCTTTCTTT. Translation gives CASSNRGMNTEAFF.

This sequence joins TRBV6-2 or TRBV6-3 and TRBJ2-2; no clear D gene. The CDR3 is made up of 15 amino acids. Germline assignment: CDR1 MNHEY and CDR2 SVGEGT. V shed 5 bases and J shed 1 base, with 11 bases lying between them. CDR3 DNA: TGTGCCAGCAGTCAAAGGAGTTGGAACACCGGGGAGCTGTTTTTT. Amino acid sequence: CASSQRSWNTGELFF.

In this sample, this clone turned up once. The chain couples TRBV12-3 or TRBV12-4 to TRBJ1-2; perhaps TRBD1 as D (5 bases). V lost 7 bases and J lost 1, with 7 bases in between. This CDR3 is built from 12 residues. CDR3 DNA: TGTGCCAGCACTCAGGGTAACTATGGCTACACCTTC. It translates to CASTQGNYGYTF.

The chain uses TRBV18 and TRBJ2-1; TRBD1 might be the D (5 bases). CDR3 size: 16 residues. Trimming removed 6 bases from V and 2 bases from J, with 17 bases in between. Germline V gives CDR1 KGHSH, CDR2 LQKENI. The chain's CDR3 is CASSLGWGLTYNEQFF. Here the CDR3 DNA reads TGTGCCAGCTCCTTGGGTTGGGGCCTTACCTACAATGAGCAGTTCTTC.

Written as DNA, the CDR3 is TGTGCCAGCTTCCGGGGGGGCCACGGCTACACCTTC. Amino acids: CASFRGGHGYTF. This chain joins TRBV2 and TRBJ1-2, with a weak D call TRBD1 (6 bases). The V gene's germline CDR1 is SNHLY and CDR2 FYNNEI. V was cut by 8 bases and J by 8 bases, with 15 bases left in between. The CDR3 consists of 12 residues.

The CDR3 loop is CASRKPGQLNTEAFF. The CDR3 nucleotides read TGTGCCAGCAGGAAACCGGGACAACTGAACACTGAAGCTTTCTTT. The chain joins TRBV6-5 to TRBJ1-1; a possible D gene is TRBD1 (6 bases). Germline V gene lookup returns CDR1 MNHEY and CDR2 SVGAGI. This CDR3 has 15 amino acids. V lost 6 bases, J lost 0 bases, and 14 bases lay in between.